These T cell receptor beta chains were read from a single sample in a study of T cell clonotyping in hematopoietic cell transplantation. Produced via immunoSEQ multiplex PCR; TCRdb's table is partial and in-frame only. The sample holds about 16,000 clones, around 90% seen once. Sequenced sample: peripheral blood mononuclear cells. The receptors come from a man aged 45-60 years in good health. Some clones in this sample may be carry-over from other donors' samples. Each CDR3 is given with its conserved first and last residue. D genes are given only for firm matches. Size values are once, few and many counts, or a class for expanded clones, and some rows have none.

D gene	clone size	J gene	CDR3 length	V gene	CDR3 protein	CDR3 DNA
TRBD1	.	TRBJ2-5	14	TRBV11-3	CASSLGGQQETQYF	TGTGCCAGCAGCTTAGGGGGACAGCAAGAGACCCAGTACTTC
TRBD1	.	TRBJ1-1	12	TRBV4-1	CASSPPTGEAFF	TGCGCCAGCAGCCCCCCGACAGGGGAGGCTTTCTTT
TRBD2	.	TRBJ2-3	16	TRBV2	CASSATYTSGADTQYF	TGTGCCAGCAGTGCAACCTATACTAGCGGGGCCGATACGCAGTATTTT
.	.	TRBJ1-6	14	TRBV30	CAWGNTGRGSPLHF	TGTGCCTGGGGAAATACAGGGCGAGGTTCACCCCTCCACTTT
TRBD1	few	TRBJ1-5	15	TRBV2	CASTDDRVLSQPQHF	TGTGCCAGCACCGATGACAGGGTCCTCAGTCAGCCCCAGCATTTT
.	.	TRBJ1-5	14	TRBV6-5	CASSPRSSNQPQHF	TGTGCCAGCAGTCCGCGGTCCAGCAATCAGCCCCAGCATTTT
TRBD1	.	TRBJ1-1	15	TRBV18	CASSREGQGVAEAFF	TGTGCCAGCTCACGAGAGGGACAGGGAGTCGCTGAAGCTTTCTTT
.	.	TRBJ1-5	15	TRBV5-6	CASSYRGGANQPQHF	TGTGCCAGCAGCTACCGAGGAGGGGCGAATCAGCCCCAGCATTTT
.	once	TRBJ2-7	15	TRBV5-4	CASSLAGTGIYEQYF	TGTGCCAGCAGCTTGGCGGGGACGGGGATCTACGAGCAGTACTTC
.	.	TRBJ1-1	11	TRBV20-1	CSARSPPQAFF	TGCAGTGCTAGGTCCCCTCCTCAAGCTTTCTTT
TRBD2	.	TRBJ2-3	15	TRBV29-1	CSVSPSGGYTDTQYF	TGCAGCGTCTCCCCTAGCGGGGGATATACAGATACGCAGTATTTT
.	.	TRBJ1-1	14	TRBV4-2	CASSQGAANTEAFF	TGTGCCAGCAGCCAAGGTGCCGCGAACACTGAAGCTTTCTTT
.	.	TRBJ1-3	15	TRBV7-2	CASSLVVSSGNTIYF	TGTGCCAGCAGCTTAGTGGTCAGCTCTGGAAACACCATATATTTT
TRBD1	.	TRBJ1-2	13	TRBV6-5	CAIRGPLGYGYTF	TGTGCCATCAGGGGGCCTCTAGGCTATGGCTACACCTTC
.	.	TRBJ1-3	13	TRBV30	CAWILTSGNTIYF	TGTGCCTGGATTCTCACCTCTGGAAACACCATATATTTT
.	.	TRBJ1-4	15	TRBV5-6	CASSSPGSANEKLFF	TGTGCCAGCAGCTCCCCCGGGTCAGCTAATGAAAAACTGTTTTTT
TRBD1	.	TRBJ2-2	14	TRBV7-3	CASSSGQGAGELFF	TGTGCCAGCAGCTCGGGACAGGGGGCCGGGGAGCTGTTTTTT
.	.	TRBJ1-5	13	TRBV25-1	CASSRAGVGPQHF	TGTGCCAGCTCCCGGGCGGGGGTTGGCCCCCAGCATTTT
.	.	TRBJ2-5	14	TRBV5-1	CASSPGTHQETQYF	TGCGCCAGCAGCCCCGGGACACACCAAGAGACCCAGTACTTC
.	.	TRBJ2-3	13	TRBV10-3	CATKGDFTDTQYF	TGTGCCACCAAAGGGGATTTCACAGATACGCAGTATTTT
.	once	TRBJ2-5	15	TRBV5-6	CASSLPGHSLETQYF	TGTGCCAGCAGCTTACCGGGACATTCGTTGGAGACCCAGTACTTC
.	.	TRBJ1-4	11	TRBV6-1	CASSEKGLEIF	TGTGCCAGCAGTGAAAAGGGACTCGAGATTTTT
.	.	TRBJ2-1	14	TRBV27	CASSFEGTGNEQFF	TGTGCCAGCAGTTTTGAGGGGACGGGAAATGAGCAGTTCTTC
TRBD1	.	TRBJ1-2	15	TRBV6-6	CASSRRGQVSDGYTF	TGTGCCAGCAGCAGGAGGGGACAGGTTTCCGATGGCTACACCTTC
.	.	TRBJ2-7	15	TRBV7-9	CASSLRTDSLGEQYF	TGTGCCAGCAGCCTCCGAACCGACAGCCTAGGCGAGCAGTACTTC